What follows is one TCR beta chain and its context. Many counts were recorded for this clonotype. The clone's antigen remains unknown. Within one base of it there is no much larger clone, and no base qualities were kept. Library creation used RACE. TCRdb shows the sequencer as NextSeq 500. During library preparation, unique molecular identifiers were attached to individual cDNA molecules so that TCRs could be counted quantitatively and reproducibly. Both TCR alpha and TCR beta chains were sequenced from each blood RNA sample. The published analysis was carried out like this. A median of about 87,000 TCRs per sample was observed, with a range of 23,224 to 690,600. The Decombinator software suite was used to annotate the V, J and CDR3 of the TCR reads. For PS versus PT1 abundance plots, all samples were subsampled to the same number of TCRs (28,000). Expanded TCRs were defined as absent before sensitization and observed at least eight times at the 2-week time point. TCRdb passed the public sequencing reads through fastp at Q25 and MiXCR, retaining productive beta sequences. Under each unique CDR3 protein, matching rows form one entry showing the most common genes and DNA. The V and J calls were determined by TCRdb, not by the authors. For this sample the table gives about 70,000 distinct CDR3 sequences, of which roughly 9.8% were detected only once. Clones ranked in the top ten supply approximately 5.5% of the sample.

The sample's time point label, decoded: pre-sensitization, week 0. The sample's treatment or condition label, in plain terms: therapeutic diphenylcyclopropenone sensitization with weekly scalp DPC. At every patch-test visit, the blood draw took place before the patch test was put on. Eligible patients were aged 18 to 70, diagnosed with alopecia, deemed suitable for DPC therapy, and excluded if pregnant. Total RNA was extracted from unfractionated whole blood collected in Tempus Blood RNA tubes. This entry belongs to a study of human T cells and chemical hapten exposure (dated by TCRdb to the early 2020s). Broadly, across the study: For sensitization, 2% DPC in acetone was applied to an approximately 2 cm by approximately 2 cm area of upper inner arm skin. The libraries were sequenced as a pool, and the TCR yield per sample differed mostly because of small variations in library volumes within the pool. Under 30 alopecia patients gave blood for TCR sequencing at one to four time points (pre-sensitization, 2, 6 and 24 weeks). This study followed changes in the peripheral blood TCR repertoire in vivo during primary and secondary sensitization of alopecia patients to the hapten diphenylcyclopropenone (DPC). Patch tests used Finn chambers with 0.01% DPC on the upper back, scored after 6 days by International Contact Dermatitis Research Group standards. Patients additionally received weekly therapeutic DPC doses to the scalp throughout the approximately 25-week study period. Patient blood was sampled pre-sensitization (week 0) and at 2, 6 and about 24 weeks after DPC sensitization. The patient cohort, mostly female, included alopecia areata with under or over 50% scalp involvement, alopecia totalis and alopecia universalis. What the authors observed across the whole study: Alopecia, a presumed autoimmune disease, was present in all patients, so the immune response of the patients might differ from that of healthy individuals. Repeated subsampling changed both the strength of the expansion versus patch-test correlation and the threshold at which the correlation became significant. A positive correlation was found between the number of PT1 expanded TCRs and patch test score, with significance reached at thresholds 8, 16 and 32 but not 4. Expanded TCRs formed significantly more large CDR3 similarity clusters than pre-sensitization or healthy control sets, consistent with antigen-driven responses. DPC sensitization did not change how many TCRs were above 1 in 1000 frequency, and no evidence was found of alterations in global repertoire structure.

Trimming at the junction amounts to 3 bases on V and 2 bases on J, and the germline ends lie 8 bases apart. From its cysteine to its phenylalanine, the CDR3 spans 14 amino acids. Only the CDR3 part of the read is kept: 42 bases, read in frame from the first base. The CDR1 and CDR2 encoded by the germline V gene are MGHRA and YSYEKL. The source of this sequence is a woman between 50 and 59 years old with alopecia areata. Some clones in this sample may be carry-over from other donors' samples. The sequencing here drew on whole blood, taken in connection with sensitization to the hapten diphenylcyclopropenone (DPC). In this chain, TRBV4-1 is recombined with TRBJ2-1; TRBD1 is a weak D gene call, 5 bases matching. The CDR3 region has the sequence CASSQETAYNEQFF. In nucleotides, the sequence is TGCGCCAGCAGCCAGGAGACAGCCTACAATGAGCAGTTCTTC.